The source of this TCR beta chain is a study of T-cell memory formation after mild COVID-19. In TCRdb, the 5' RACE reads were re-called with MiXCR into one record per CDR3 protein. The sample contains 400,000 to 450,000 distinct CDR3 sequences, over 15% of which appear only once. Trimming at V came to 5 bases and at J to 4 bases, leaving 3 bases not matched to a gene. Germline loops: CDR1 MDHEN, CDR2 SYDVKM. This CDR3 spans 13 amino acids. This chain joins TRBV28 and TRBJ2-7, with 9 bases identical to TRBD1. The source is a man aged 18 to 30 who had mild COVID-19 (a few samples of this study predate the infection). Cell type and time point are not known. Sequencing was done on a sample of PBMCs or a T cell subset sorted from them (not recorded which). The CDR3 nucleotides read TGTGCCAGCAGTGGGGACAGGGTGTACGAGCAGTACGTC. Translation: CASSGDRVYEQYV.